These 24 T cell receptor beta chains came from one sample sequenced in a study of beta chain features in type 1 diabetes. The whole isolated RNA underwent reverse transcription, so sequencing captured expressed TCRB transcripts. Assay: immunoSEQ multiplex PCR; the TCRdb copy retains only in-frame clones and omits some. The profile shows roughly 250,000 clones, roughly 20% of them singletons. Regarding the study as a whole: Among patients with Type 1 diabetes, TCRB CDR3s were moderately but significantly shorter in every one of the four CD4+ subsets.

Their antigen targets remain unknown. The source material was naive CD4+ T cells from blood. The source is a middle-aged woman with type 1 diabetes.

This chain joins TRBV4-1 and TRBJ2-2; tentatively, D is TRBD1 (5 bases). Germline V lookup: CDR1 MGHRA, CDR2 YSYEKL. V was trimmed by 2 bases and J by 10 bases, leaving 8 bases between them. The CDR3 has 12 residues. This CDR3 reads CASSQQGVELFF. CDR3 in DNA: TGCGCCAGCAGCCAACAGGGCGTGGAGCTGTTTTTT.

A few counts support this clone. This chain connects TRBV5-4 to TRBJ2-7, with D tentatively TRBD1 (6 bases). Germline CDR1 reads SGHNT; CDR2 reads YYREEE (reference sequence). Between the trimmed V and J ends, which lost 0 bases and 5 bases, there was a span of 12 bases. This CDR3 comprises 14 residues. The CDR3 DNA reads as TGTGCCAGCAGCTTGGAACAGGGTCCCAACGAGCAGTACTTC. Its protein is CASSLEQGPNEQYF. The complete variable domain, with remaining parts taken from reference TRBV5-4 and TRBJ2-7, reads ETGVTQSPTHLIKTRGQQVTLRCSSQSGHNTVSWYQQALGQGPQFIFQYYREEENGRGNFPPRFSGLQFPNYSSELNVNALELDDSALYLCASSLEQGPNEQYFGPGTRLTVT.

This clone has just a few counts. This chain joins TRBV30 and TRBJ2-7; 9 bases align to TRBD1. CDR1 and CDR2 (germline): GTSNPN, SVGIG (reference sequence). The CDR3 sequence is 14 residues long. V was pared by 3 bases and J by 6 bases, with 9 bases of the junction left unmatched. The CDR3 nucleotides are TGTGCCTGGAGCGGGGTGACAGGGGGAATCGAGCAGTACTTC. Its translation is CAWSGVTGGIEQYF.

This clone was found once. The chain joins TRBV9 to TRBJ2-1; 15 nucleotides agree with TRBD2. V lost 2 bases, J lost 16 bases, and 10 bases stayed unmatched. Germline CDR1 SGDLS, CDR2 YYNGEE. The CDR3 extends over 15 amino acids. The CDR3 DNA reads TGTGCCAGCAGCGTCGCAGGGACTAGCGGGAGGCCCCCATTCTTC. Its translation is CASSVAGTSGRPPFF.

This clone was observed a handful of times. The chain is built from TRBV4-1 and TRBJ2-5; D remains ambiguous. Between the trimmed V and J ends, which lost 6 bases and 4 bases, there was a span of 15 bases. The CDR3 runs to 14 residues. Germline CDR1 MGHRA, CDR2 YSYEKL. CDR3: CASSLPGAGETQYF. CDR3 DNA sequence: TGCGCCAGCAGTCTTCCTGGAGCTGGAGAGACCCAGTACTTC.

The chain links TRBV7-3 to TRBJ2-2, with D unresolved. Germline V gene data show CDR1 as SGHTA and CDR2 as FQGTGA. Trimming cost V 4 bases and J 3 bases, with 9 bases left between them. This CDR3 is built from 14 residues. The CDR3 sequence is CASSWSADTGELFF. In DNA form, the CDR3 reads TGTGCCAGCAGCTGGAGTGCGGACACCGGGGAGCTGTTTTTT.

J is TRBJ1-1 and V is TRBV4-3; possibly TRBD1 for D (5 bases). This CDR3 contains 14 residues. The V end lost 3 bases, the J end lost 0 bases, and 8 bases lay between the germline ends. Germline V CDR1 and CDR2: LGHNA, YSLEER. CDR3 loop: CASSHETVNTEAFF. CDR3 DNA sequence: TGCGCCAGCAGCCACGAGACAGTGAACACTGAAGCTTTCTTT.

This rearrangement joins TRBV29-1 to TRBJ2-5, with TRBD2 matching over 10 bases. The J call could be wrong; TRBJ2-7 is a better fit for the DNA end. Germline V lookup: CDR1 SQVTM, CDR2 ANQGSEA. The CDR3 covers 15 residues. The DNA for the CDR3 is TGCAGCGTTGAAGGTCTAGCGGGAGAGTCGTACGAGCAGTACTTC. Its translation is CSVEGLAGESYEQYF.

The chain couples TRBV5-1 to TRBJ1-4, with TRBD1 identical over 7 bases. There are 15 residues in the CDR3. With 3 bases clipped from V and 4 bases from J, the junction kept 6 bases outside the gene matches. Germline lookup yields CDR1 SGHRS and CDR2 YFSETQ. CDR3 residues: CASSSTGLSNEKLFF. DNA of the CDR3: TGCGCCAGCAGCTCGACAGGGCTGAGTAATGAAAAACTGTTTTTT. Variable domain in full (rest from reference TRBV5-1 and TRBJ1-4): KAGVTQTPRYLIKTRGQQVTLSCSPISGHRSVSWYQQTPGQGLQFLFEYFSETQRNKGNFPGRFSGRQFSNSRSEMNVSTLELGDSALYLCASSSTGLSNEKLFFGSGTQLSVL.

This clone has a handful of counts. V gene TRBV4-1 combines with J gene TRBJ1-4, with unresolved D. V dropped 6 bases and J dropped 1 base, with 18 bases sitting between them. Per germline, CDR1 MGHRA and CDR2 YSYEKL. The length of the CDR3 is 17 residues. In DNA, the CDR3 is TGCGCCAGCAGTCGAGTCCGCGGTTTTGGAACTAATGAAAAACTGTTTTTT. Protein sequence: CASSRVRGFGTNEKLFF.

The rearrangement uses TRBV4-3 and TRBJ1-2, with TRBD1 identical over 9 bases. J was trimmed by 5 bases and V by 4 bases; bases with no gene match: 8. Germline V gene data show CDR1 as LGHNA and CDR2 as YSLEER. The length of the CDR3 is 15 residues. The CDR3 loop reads CASSPGGQGKYGYTF. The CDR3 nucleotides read TGCGCCAGCAGCCCAGGGGGACAGGGAAAGTATGGCTACACCTTC.

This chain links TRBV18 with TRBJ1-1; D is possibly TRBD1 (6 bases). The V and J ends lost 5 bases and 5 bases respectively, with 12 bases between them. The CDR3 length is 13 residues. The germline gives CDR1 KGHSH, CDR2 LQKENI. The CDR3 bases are TGTGCCAGCTCAATACAGGGCGGGACTGAAGCTTTCTTT. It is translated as CASSIQGGTEAFF.

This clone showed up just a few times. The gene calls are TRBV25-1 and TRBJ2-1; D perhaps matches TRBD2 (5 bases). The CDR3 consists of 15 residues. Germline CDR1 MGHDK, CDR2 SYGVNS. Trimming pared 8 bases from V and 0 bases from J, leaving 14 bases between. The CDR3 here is CASGKRASSYNEQFF. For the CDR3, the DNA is TGTGCCAGCGGGAAGAGGGCGAGCTCCTACAATGAGCAGTTCTTC.

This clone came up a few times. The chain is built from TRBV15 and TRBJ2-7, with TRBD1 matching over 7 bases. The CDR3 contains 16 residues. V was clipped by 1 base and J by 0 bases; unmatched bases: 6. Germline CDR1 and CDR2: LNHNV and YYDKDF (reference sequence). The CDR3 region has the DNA TGTGCCACCAGCAGAGCCCAGACAGGGAGCTCCTACGAGCAGTACTTC. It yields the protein CATSRAQTGSSYEQYF.

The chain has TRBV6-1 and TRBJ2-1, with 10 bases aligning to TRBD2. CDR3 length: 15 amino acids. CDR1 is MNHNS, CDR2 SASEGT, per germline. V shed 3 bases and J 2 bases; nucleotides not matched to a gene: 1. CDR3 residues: CASSDGTSAYNEQFF. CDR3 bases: TGTGCCAGCAGTGACGGGACTAGCGCCTACAATGAGCAGTTCTTC.

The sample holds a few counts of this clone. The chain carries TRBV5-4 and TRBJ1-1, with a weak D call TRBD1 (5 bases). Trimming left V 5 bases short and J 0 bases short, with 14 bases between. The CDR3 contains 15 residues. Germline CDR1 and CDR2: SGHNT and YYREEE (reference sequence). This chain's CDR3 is CASRTDVPMNTEAFF. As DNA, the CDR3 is TGTGCCAGCAGGACAGATGTTCCCATGAACACTGAAGCTTTCTTT.

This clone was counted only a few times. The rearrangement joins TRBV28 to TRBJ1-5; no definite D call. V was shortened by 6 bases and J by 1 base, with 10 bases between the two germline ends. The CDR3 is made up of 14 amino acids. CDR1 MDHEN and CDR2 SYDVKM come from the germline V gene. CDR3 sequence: CASRGGTSNQPQHF. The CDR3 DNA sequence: TGTGCCAGCAGAGGAGGCACAAGCAATCAGCCCCAGCATTTT.

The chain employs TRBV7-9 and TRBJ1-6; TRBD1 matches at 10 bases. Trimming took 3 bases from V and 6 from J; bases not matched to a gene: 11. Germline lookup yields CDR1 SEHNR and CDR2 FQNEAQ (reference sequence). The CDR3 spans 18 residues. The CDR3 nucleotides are TGTGCCAGCAGCTTTGGTACCGGGACAGGGGACTTTAATTCACCCCTCCACTTT. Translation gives CASSFGTGTGDFNSPLHF.

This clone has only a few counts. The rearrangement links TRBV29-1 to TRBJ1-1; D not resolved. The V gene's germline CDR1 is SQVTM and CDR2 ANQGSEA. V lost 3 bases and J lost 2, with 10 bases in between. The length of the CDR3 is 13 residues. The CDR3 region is CSVDSVGNTEAFF. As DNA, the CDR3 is TGCAGCGTTGACTCAGTGGGCAACACTGAAGCTTTCTTT.

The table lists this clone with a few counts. The CDR3: CSKGRYEQFF. CDR3 coding DNA: TGCAGCAAAGGGAGGTATGAGCAGTTCTTC. The chain has TRBV20-1 and TRBJ2-1; D is perhaps TRBD2 (6 bases). Germline CDR1 is DFQATT and CDR2 is SNEGSKA (reference sequence). This CDR3 contains 10 residues.

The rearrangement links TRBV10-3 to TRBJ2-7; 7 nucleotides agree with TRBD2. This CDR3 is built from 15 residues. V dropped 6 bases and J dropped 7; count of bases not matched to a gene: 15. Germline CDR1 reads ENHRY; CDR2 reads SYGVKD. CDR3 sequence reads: CAISPPRAAAGEQYF. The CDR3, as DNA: TGTGCCATCAGCCCCCCAAGGGCCGCAGCGGGGGAGCAGTACTTC.

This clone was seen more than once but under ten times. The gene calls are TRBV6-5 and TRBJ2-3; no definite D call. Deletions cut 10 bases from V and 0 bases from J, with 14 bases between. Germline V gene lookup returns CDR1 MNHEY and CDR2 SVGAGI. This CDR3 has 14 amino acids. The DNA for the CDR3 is TGTGCCACTACCCCGGTTTCTAGCACAGATACGCAGTATTTT. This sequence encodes CATTPVSSTDTQYF.

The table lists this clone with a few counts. The CDR3 region is CASSPGTTTDTQYF. Written as DNA, the CDR3 is TGTGCCAGCAGCCCCGGAACTACCACAGATACGCAGTATTTT. This rearrangement joins TRBV11-2 to TRBJ2-3; D is uncertain. Germline CDR1 SGHAT, CDR2 FQNNGV. The CDR3 consists of 14 residues. Trimming shortened V by 5 bases and J by 2 bases, and 11 bases separated the two germline ends.

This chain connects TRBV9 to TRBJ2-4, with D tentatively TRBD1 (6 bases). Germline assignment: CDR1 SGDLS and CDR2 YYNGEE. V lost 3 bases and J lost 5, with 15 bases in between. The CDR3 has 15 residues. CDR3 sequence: CASSASPDSQNIQYF. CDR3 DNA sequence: TGTGCCAGCAGCGCCTCTCCGGACAGCCAAAACATTCAGTACTTC. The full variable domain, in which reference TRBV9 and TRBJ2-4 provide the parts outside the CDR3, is DSGVTQTPKHLITATGQRVTLRCSPRSGDLSVYWYQQSLDQGLQFLIQYYNGEERAKGNILERFSAQQFPDLHSELNLSSLELGDSALYFCASSASPDSQNIQYFGAGTRLSVL.